These T cell receptor beta chains were read from a single sample in a study of blood T cell repertoires in COVID-19. Profiled with immunoSEQ multiplex PCR; TCRdb holds only in-frame clones, not every one. The table has 60,000 or so clones, roughly two thirds seen once. Sequencing was done on a sample of PBMCs or T cells enriched from blood (not recorded which). These receptors all stem from a woman between 55 and 75 years old who had been exposed to COVID-19. Each CDR3 is given with its conserved first and last residue. A D gene is named only where the DNA matches it firmly. Size tells how often a clone was seen (once, few, many) or the class of an expanded clone, and some rows leave it out.

abundance: few; d_gene: TRBD1; v_gene: TRBV5-4; j_gene: TRBJ1-5; CDR3nt: TGTGCCAGCAGCTATCAGGGGGTCCCCCAGCCCCAGCATTTT; CDR3aa: CASSYQGVPQPQHF
abundance: .; d_gene: TRBD1; v_gene: TRBV7-9; j_gene: TRBJ1-4; CDR3nt: TGTGCCAGCAGCCCACGGGACAGGCTGAATGAAAAACTGTTTTTT; CDR3aa: CASSPRDRLNEKLFF
abundance: few; d_gene: .; v_gene: TRBV4-1; j_gene: TRBJ1-6; CDR3nt: TGCGCCAGCAGCCAAGATTACGGGGGTAATTCACCCCTCCACTTT; CDR3aa: CASSQDYGGNSPLHF
abundance: .; d_gene: TRBD1; v_gene: TRBV28; j_gene: TRBJ2-7; CDR3nt: TGTGCCAGCCTTCCCAACGGACAGGGACGAGAGCAGTACTTC; CDR3aa: CASLPNGQGREQYF
abundance: .; d_gene: .; v_gene: TRBV28; j_gene: TRBJ1-3; CDR3nt: TGTGCCAGCTTCAGAGGGTACTCTGGAAACACCATATATTTT; CDR3aa: CASFRGYSGNTIYF
abundance: .; d_gene: TRBD2; v_gene: TRBV18; j_gene: TRBJ2-7; CDR3nt: TGTGCCAGCTCACCGGGCGGGAGAAGTTCCTACGAGCAGTACTTC; CDR3aa: CASSPGGRSSYEQYF
abundance: few; d_gene: .; v_gene: TRBV30; j_gene: TRBJ1-6; CDR3nt: TGTGCCTGGAATTCTCCGGGGTCACCCCTCCACTTT; CDR3aa: CAWNSPGSPLHF
abundance: .; d_gene: TRBD1; v_gene: TRBV5-4; j_gene: TRBJ1-1; CDR3nt: TGTGCCAGCAGGTCGGGACAGAAGAACACTGAAGCTTTCTTT; CDR3aa: CASRSGQKNTEAFF
abundance: .; d_gene: .; v_gene: TRBV30; j_gene: TRBJ2-5; CDR3nt: TGTGCCTGGAATAGGGGGGGGGAGACCCAGTACTTC; CDR3aa: CAWNRGGETQYF
abundance: .; d_gene: TRBD2; v_gene: TRBV6-2/TRBV6-3; j_gene: TRBJ2-1; CDR3nt: TGTGCCAGCAGTCACCGTCGCCGGGGCGGGAGCTCCTACAATGAGCAGTTCTTC; CDR3aa: CASSHRRRGGSSYNEQFF
abundance: .; d_gene: TRBD2; v_gene: TRBV4-2; j_gene: TRBJ2-2; CDR3nt: TGTGCCAGCAGCTTGCAGCGGGGGACGGTTACCGGGGAGCTGTTTTTT; CDR3aa: CASSLQRGTVTGELFF
abundance: few; d_gene: TRBD1; v_gene: TRBV19; j_gene: TRBJ1-6; CDR3nt: TGTGCCAGTAGTACGGGACAGGTGAATTCACCCCTCCACTTT; CDR3aa: CASSTGQVNSPLHF
abundance: .; d_gene: TRBD1; v_gene: TRBV6-2/TRBV6-3; j_gene: TRBJ1-5; CDR3nt: TGTGCCAGTAGCCCTACAGGGGGTCCTAATAGCAATCAGCCCCAGCATTTT; CDR3aa: CASSPTGGPNSNQPQHF
abundance: once; d_gene: .; v_gene: TRBV25-1; j_gene: TRBJ2-6; CDR3nt: TGTGCCAGCAGTGAATCCACGGTCTTCTCTGGGGCCAACGTCCTGACTTTC; CDR3aa: CASSESTVFSGANVLTF
abundance: .; d_gene: .; v_gene: TRBV6-5; j_gene: TRBJ1-2; CDR3nt: TGTGCCAGCAGTTACTCGAGGGCCGGTGGCTACACCTTC; CDR3aa: CASSYSRAGGYTF